The 25 T cell receptor beta chains presented below share a single source sample, sequenced in a study of blood T cell repertoires in COVID-19. Libraries were prepared by immunoSEQ multiplex PCR; TCRdb keeps only in-frame clonotypes and omits some of them. The table has 130,000 to 150,000 clones, roughly 76% seen once. Material: peripheral blood. These receptors came from a man of 80 years or more with acute or convalescent COVID-19.

The chain joins TRBV7-2 to TRBJ2-3, with D perhaps TRBD1 (5 bases). The CDR3 runs 14 residues. The V gene lost 8 bases and the J gene lost 0 bases, with 12 bases spanning the gap. CDR1 is SGHTA, CDR2 FQGNSA, per germline. This CDR3 is CASGRQHSTDTQYF. CDR3 DNA sequence: TGTGCCAGCGGAAGACAGCACAGCACAGATACGCAGTATTTT.

The gene calls are TRBV6-5 and TRBJ2-2; a weak D match, TRBD2 (5 bases). The CDR3 runs to 15 residues. Trimming left V 7 bases short and J 1 base short, with 13 bases between. Looked up from germline, CDR1 is MNHEY and CDR2 is SVGAGI. CDR3 sequence reads: CASTRQRENTGELFF. The CDR3 DNA reads TGTGCCAGCACCCGCCAGAGGGAGAACACCGGGGAGCTGTTTTTT.

This clone was picked up a small number of times. The rearrangement links TRBV5-1 to TRBJ1-4, with 7 bases matching TRBD1. Germline CDR1 is SGHRS and CDR2 is YFSETQ. The junction had 2 bases not matched to a gene; V was cut back by 1 base and J by 5 bases. The CDR3 loop spans 14 amino acids. The chain's CDR3 is CASSLLQGNEKLFF. As DNA, the CDR3 is TGCGCCAGCAGCTTGCTACAGGGGAATGAAAAACTGTTTTTT.

For the CDR3, the DNA is TGTGCCAGCAGCTTAGCGATAGCCGGGGATACGCAGTATTTT. Its translation is CASSLAIAGDTQYF. The rearrangement joins TRBV7-2 to TRBJ2-3, with no clear D. Germline-derived CDR1 and CDR2 are SGHTA and FQGNSA. There are 14 residues in the CDR3. V was shortened by 0 bases and J by 6 bases, with 10 bases between the two germline ends.

V usage is TRBV18 and J usage is TRBJ2-7; TRBD1 matches 10 bases. The CDR3 runs to 16 residues. V was clipped by 3 bases and J by 0 bases; unmatched bases: 5. Germline V gene lookup returns CDR1 KGHSH and CDR2 LQKENI. For the CDR3, the DNA is TGTGCCAGCTCACCCACAAGGACAGGGGGCTCCTACGAGCAGTACTTC. It codes for CASSPTRTGGSYEQYF.

The rearrangement joins TRBV5-4 to TRBJ2-5, with 13 bases matching TRBD2. J gave up 2 bases and V 3 bases, and 4 bases lay outside the gene matches. The V gene's germline CDR1 is SGHNT and CDR2 YYREEE (reference sequence). The CDR3 runs 16 residues. In DNA form, the CDR3 reads TGTGCCAGCAGCTCCCGGACTAGCGGGGGTCAAGAGACCCAGTACTTC. The encoded protein is CASSSRTSGGQETQYF.

At least ten counts were recorded for this clone. V gene TRBV6-5 combines with J gene TRBJ1-1; the D is unclear. Per the germline V gene, CDR1 is MNHEY and CDR2 is SVGAGI. Deletions cut 6 bases from V and 0 bases from J, with 8 bases between. This CDR3 is built from 13 residues. This CDR3 is CASSHKMNTEAFF. In DNA, the CDR3 is TGTGCCAGCAGCCACAAAATGAACACTGAAGCTTTCTTT.

The chain couples TRBV18 to TRBJ1-2; 7 bases are a match to TRBD1. The J segment lost 5 bases and the V segment lost 6 bases, leaving 12 bases of the junction unmatched. Looked up from germline, CDR1 is KGHSH and CDR2 is LQKENI. The CDR3 has 15 residues. CDR3 protein: CASSEVRGTAYGYTF. CDR3 coding DNA: TGTGCCAGCTCCGAAGTTAGGGGGACAGCTTATGGCTACACCTTC.

The V and J genes are TRBV5-4 and TRBJ2-4, with a tentative D call TRBD2 (7 bases). The CDR3 runs to 15 residues. CDR1 SGHNT and CDR2 YYREEE come from the germline V gene (reference sequence). Trimming removed 2 bases at V and 5 bases at J, with 14 bases between. CDR3 sequence reads: CASSFGGGVENIQYF. The CDR3 nucleotides read TGTGCCAGCAGCTTCGGCGGGGGCGTCGAAAACATTCAGTACTTC.

This chain connects TRBV27 to TRBJ2-5, with D tentatively TRBD2 (6 bases). CDR3 length: 14 amino acids. Germline values: CDR1 MNHEY, CDR2 SMNVEV (reference sequence). The V gene lost 6 bases and the J gene lost 1 base, with 12 bases spanning the gap. CDR3 DNA: TGTGCCAGCAGACCCCTAGCGTCCCAAGAGACCCAGTACTTC. It codes for CASRPLASQETQYF.

This sequence joins TRBV9 and TRBJ2-2, with a possible D match to TRBD2 (6 bases). Deletions cut 4 bases from V and 8 bases from J, with 15 bases between. The CDR3 loop spans 14 amino acids. Germline V lookup: CDR1 SGDLS, CDR2 YYNGEE. In DNA, the CDR3 is TGTGCCAGCAGCCCCATGGGAGGTACAGGGGAGCTGTTTTTT. Translating gives CASSPMGGTGELFF.

This clone was found a few times. The V gene is TRBV5-1, the J gene TRBJ2-5; 8 bases are a match to TRBD1. The ends lost 3 bases at V and 2 bases at J; junction bases unmatched: 3. Germline V gives CDR1 SGHRS, CDR2 YFSETQ. The CDR3 covers 14 residues. The CDR3 spells CASSSGQGQETQYF. As DNA, the CDR3 is TGCGCCAGCAGCTCCGGACAGGGTCAAGAGACCCAGTACTTC.

The rearrangement links TRBV27 to TRBJ2-6; D might be TRBD1 (5 bases). V lost 5 bases to trimming and J lost 2 bases, with 13 bases between them. The CDR3 is 16 residues long. Germline CDR1 MNHEY, CDR2 SMNVEV (reference sequence). The CDR3 DNA reads as TGTGCCAGCAGTCCAAGGGGTTCGGCTGGGGCCAACGTCCTGACTTTC. This encodes CASSPRGSAGANVLTF.

The chain is built from TRBV11-2 and TRBJ1-2, with D unresolved. The CDR3 runs 13 residues. From germline, CDR1 is SGHAT and CDR2 FQNNGV. Trimming removed 3 bases at V and 2 bases at J, with 7 bases between. CDR3 nucleotide sequence: TGTGCCAGCAGCTTTGACGGGAACTATGGCTACACCTTC. Its translation: CASSFDGNYGYTF. Filled out from reference TRBV11-2 and TRBJ1-2, the complete variable domain reads EAGVAQSPRYKIIEKRQSVAFWCNPISGHATLYWYQQILGQGPKLLIQFQNNGVVDDSQLPKDRFSAERLKGVDSTLKIQPAKLEDSAVYLCASSFDGNYGYTFGSGTRLTVV.

The V gene is TRBV11-2, the J gene TRBJ2-1; possible D gene TRBD1, 5 bases. Germline V gene data show CDR1 as SGHAT and CDR2 as FQNNGV. The CDR3 covers 15 residues. V lost 4 bases, J lost 7 bases, and 17 bases lay in between. The CDR3 reads CASSSQRGRSNEQFF. CDR3 sequence (DNA): TGTGCCAGCAGCTCCCAAAGGGGCCGTTCGAATGAGCAGTTCTTC.

This chain joins TRBV6-1 and TRBJ1-2; 7 bases agree with TRBD1. The CDR3 length is 13 residues. V gave up 2 bases and J gave up 4 bases; unmatched junction bases: 1. Germline V gene sequence: CDR1 MNHNS, CDR2 SASEGT. This chain's CDR3 is CASSEQGGYGYTF. The CDR3 DNA reads as TGTGCCAGCAGTGAACAGGGGGGCTATGGCTACACCTTC.

The rearrangement uses TRBV2 and TRBJ2-3; TRBD2 agrees at 12 bases. Germline CDR1 reads SNHLY; CDR2 reads FYNNEI. The J segment lost 8 bases and the V segment lost 5 bases, leaving 14 bases of the junction unmatched. This CDR3 region has 17 residues. DNA of the CDR3: TGTGCCAGCAGTTTGGGCACGACTAGCGGGGGAAGTGTTACGCAGTATTTT. Its protein product is CASSLGTTSGGSVTQYF.

The chain recombines TRBV12-3 or TRBV12-4 with TRBJ2-2; 8 positions agree with TRBD1. V was pared by 5 bases and J by 6 bases, with 2 bases of the junction left unmatched. The CDR3 totals 13 residues. The CDR3 here is CASSVQGAGELFF. Written as DNA, the CDR3 is TGTGCCAGCAGTGTACAGGGGGCCGGGGAGCTGTTTTTT.

The chain employs TRBV14 and TRBJ2-1, with 13 nucleotides matching TRBD2. V lost 1 base and J lost 7; bases outside the gene matches: 4. CDR1 and CDR2 from the germline V gene are SGHDN and FVKESK. The CDR3 consists of 16 residues. The CDR3 sequence is CASSQGLAGGTNEQFF. In DNA form, the CDR3 reads TGTGCCAGCAGCCAAGGACTAGCGGGGGGTACGAATGAGCAGTTCTTC.

This clone has just one count. The rearrangement uses TRBV29-1 and TRBJ2-1, with 9 bases lining up with TRBD2. The CDR3 has 14 residues. Germline assignment: CDR1 SQVTM and CDR2 ANQGSEA. The V segment lost 6 bases and the J segment 9 bases; nucleotides outside the gene matches: 12. CDR3 sequence: CSVQSPVSGGEQFF. The CDR3 nucleotides are TGCAGCGTCCAATCCCCGGTTAGCGGGGGTGAGCAGTTCTTC.

CDR3 sequence reads: CASSVGDYYGYTF. CDR3 DNA: TGTGCCAGCAGCGTGGGAGATTACTATGGCTACACCTTC. This chain links TRBV9 with TRBJ1-2, with D unclear. Trimming took off 2 bases at V and 3 bases at J, with 8 bases between the two ends. CDR1 and CDR2 from the germline V gene are SGDLS and YYNGEE. The CDR3 is 13 amino acids.

The rearrangement joins TRBV7-3 to TRBJ2-1; TRBD2 aligns across 11 bases. Germline V gene sequence: CDR1 SGHTA, CDR2 FQGTGA. After removal of 2 bases from V and 4 bases from J, the junction contained 7 bases not matched to a gene. The CDR3 is 17 residues long. The CDR3 coding sequence is TGTGCCAGCAGCTTAGGTTCTGGGACTAGCGGATACAATGAGCAGTTCTTC. Amino acid sequence: CASSLGSGTSGYNEQFF.

In its sample, this clone was seen once. The genes are TRBV9 and TRBJ2-4; TRBD2 is a possible D gene (6 bases). Trimming took off 0 bases at V and 9 bases at J, with 13 bases between the two ends. This CDR3 has 14 residues. Germline V lookup: CDR1 SGDLS, CDR2 YYNGEE. The CDR3 DNA reads TGTGCCAGCAGCGTAGAGGCGGAGGGTGGCATTCAGTACTTC. It translates to CASSVEAEGGIQYF.

This clone was observed once. The rearrangement joins TRBV4-2 to TRBJ1-1, with 11 bases identical to TRBD1. The CDR3 is 17 amino acids. Germline CDR1 and CDR2: LGHNA and YNFKEQ. Germline trimming cut 1 base from V and 1 base from J; bases unmatched to any gene: 5. CDR3 coding DNA: TGTGCCAGCAGCCAAGGGGAAGGGACAGGGGGGAACACTGAAGCTTTCTTT. Protein product: CASSQGEGTGGNTEAFF.

The gene calls are TRBV19 and TRBJ2-2, with a weak D call TRBD1 (6 bases). This CDR3 comprises 16 residues. Trimming cost V 9 bases and J 0 bases, with 17 bases left between them. CDR1 LNHDA and CDR2 SQIVND come from the germline V gene (reference sequence). In DNA form, the CDR3 reads TGTGCCAGCTCCCGTTGGACAGTAGCGAACACCGGGGAGCTGTTTTTT. It translates to CASSRWTVANTGELFF.